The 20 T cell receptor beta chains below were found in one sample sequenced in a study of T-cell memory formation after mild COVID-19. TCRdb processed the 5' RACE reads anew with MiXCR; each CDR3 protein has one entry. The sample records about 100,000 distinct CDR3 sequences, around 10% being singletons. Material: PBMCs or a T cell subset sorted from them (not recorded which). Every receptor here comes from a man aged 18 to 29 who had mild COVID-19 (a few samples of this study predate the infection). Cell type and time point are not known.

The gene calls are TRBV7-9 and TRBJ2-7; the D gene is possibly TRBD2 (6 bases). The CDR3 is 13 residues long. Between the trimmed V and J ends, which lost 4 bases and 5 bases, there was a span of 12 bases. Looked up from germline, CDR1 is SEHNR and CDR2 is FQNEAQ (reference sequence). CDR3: CASSSELADEQYV. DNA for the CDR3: TGTGCCAGCAGCTCCGAATTAGCGGACGAGCAGTACGTC.

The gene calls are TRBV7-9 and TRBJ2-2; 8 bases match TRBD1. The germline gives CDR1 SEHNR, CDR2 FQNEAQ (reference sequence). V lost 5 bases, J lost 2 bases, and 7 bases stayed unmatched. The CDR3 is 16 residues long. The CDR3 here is CASSHSAGGNTGELFF. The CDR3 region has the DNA TGTGCCAGCAGCCATTCCGCAGGGGGCAACACCGGGGAGCTGTTTTTT.

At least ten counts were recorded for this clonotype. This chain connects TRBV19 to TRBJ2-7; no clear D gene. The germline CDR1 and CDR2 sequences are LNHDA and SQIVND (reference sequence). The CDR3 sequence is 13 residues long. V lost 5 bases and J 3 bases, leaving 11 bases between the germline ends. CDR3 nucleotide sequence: TGTGCCAGTAGTCCTGCCAGCAACTACGAGCAGTACTTC. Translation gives CASSPASNYEQYF.

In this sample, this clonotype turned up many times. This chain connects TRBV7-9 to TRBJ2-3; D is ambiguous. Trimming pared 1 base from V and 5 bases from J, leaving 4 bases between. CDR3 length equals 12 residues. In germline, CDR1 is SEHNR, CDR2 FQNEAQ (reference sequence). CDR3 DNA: TGTGCCAGCAGCTTAGACGGAGATACGCAGTATTTT. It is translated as CASSLDGDTQYF.

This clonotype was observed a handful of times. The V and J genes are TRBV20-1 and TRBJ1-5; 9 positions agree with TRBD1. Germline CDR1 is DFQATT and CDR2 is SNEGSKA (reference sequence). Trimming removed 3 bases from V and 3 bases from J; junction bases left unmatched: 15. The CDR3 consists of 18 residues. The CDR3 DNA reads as TGCAGTGCTAGTTGGGTCACAGGGGGCAGTTTAGCCAATCAGCCCCAGCATTTT. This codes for CSASWVTGGSLANQPQHF.

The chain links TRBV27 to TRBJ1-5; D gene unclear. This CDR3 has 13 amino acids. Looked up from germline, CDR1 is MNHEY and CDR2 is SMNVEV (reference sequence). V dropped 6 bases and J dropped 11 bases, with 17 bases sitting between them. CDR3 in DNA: TGTGCCAGCAGGGGCAGTGGGTTTGAGGCCCAGCATTTT. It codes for CASRGSGFEAQHF.

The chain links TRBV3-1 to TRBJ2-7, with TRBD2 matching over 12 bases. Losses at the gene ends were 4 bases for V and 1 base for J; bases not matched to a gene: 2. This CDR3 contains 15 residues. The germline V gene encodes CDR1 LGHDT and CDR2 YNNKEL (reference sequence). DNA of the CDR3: TGTGCCAGCAGCCCGACTAGCGGGGGATCCTACGAGCAGTACTTC. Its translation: CASSPTSGGSYEQYF.

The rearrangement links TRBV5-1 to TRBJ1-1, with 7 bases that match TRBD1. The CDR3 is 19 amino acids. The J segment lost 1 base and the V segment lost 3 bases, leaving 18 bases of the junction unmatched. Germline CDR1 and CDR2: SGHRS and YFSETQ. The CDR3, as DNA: TGCGCCAGCAGCTCACTCCCCGGGACAGAGGTTCCCGGGAACACTGAAGCTTTCTTT. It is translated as CASSSLPGTEVPGNTEAFF.

As DNA, the CDR3 is TGTGCCAGCAGACAGGGAGGTCAGCCCCAGCATTTT. It codes for CASRQGGQPQHF. The rearrangement links TRBV28 to TRBJ1-5; TRBD1 might be the D (6 bases). The CDR3 spans 12 residues. Trimming shortened V by 6 bases and J by 6 bases, and 9 bases separated the two germline ends. Germline assignment: CDR1 MDHEN and CDR2 SYDVKM.

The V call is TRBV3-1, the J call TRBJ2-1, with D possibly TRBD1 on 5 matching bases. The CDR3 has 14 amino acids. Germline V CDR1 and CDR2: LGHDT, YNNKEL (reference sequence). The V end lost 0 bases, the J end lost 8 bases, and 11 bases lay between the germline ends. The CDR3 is CASSQEGAPHEQFF. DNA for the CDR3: TGTGCCAGCAGCCAAGAAGGGGCGCCCCATGAGCAGTTCTTC.

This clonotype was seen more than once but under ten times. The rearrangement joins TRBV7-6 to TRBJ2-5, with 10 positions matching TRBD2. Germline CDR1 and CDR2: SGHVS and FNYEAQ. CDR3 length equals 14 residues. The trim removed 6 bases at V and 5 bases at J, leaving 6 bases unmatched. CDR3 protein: CASRLAGEVETQYF. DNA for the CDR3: TGTGCCAGCAGGCTAGCGGGGGAGGTGGAGACCCAGTACTTC.

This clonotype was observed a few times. The DNA of the CDR3 is TGTGCCAGCAGCGTCGGGAGGGCGACTAGCGGGGGATTCCAAGAGACCCAGTACTTC. Its translation: CASSVGRATSGGFQETQYF. The genes are TRBV9 and TRBJ2-5; 12 bases agree with TRBD2. V was pared by 2 bases and J by 1 base, with 12 bases of the junction left unmatched. This CDR3 comprises 19 residues. Germline values: CDR1 SGDLS, CDR2 YYNGEE.

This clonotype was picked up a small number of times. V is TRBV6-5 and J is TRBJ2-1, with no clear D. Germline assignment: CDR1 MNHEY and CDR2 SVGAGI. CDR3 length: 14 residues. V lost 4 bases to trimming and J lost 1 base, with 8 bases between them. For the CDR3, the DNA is TGTGCCAGCAGTTTGCAGACATCCTACAATGAGCAGTTCTTC. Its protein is CASSLQTSYNEQFF.

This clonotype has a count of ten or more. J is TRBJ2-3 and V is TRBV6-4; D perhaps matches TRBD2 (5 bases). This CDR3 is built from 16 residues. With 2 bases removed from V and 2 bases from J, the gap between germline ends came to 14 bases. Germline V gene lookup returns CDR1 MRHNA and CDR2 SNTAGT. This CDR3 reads CASSDTSGSATDTQYF. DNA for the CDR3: TGTGCCAGCAGTGACACGTCGGGGAGCGCCACAGATACGCAGTATTTT.

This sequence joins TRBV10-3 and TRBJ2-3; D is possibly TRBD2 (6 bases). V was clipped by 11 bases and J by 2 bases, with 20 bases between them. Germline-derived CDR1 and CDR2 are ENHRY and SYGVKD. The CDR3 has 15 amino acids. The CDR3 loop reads CAPCFGRDLTDTQYF. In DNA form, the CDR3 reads TGTGCCCCCTGCTTCGGGCGGGACCTCACAGATACGCAGTATTTT.

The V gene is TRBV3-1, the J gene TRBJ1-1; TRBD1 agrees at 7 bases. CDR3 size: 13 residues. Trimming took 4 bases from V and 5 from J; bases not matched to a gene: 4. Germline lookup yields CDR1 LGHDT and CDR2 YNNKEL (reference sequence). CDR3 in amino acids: CASSRDSYTEAFF. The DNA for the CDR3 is TGTGCCAGCAGCCGGGACAGTTATACTGAAGCTTTCTTT.

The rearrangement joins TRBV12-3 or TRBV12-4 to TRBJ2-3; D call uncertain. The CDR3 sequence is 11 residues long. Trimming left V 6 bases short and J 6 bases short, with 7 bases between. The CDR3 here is CASRVLDTQYF. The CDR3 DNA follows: TGTGCCAGCAGGGTTCTGGATACGCAGTATTTT.

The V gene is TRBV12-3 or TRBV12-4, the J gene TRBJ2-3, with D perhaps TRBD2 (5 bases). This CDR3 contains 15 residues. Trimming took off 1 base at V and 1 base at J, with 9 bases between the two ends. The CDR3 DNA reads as TGTGCCAGCAGTTTAGTCGCGGAGGGCACAGATACGCAGTATTTT. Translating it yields CASSLVAEGTDTQYF.

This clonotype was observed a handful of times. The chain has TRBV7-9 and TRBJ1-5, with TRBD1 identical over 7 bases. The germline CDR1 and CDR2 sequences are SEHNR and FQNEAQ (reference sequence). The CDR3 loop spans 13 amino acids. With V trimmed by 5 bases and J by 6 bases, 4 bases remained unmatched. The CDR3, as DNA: TGTGCCAGCAGCCCAGGGGGTGTTCAGCCCCAGCATTTT. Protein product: CASSPGGVQPQHF.

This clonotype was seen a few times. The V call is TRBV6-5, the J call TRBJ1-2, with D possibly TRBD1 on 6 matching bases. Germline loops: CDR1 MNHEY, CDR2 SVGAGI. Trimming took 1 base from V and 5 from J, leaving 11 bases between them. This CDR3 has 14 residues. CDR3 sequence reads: CASSYYAGAYGYTF. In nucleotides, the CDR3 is TGTGCCAGCAGTTACTATGCGGGGGCGTATGGCTACACCTTC.